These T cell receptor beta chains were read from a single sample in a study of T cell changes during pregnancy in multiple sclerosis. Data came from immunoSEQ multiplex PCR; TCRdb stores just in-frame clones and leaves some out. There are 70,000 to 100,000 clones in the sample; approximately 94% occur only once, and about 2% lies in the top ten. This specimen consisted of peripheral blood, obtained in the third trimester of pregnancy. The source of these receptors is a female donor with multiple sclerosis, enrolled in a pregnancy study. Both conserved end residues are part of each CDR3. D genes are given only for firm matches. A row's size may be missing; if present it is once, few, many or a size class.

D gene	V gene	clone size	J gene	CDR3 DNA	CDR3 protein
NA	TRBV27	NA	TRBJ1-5	TGTGCCAGCAGTTTAGGGGGGGTGGGTCAGCCCCAGCATTTT	CASSLGGVGQPQHF
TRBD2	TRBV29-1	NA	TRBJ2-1	TGCAGCGTTGGGGAGGGGTATGAGCAGTTCTTC	CSVGEGYEQFF
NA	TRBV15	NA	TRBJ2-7	TGTGCCACCAGCAGAAACGGGGTTAGCTCCTACGAGCAGTACTTC	CATSRNGVSSYEQYF
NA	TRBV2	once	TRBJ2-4	TGTGCCAGCATCACCGGGAACATTCAGTACTTC	CASITGNIQYF
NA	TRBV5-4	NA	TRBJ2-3	TGTGCCAGCAACCTTTTAGGCACAGATACGCAGTATTTT	CASNLLGTDTQYF
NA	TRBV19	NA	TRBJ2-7	TGTGCCAGCGGGGACTCCTACGAGCAGTACTTC	CASGDSYEQYF
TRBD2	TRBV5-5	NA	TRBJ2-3	TGTGCCAGCAAGACTAGCGGGAGTGTCACAGATACGCAGTATTTT	CASKTSGSVTDTQYF
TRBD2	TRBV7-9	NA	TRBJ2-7	TGTGCCAGCAGCTTAGGGGGTAGCGGGAGTGCATACGAGCAGTACTTC	CASSLGGSGSAYEQYF
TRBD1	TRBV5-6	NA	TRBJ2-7	TGTGCCAGCAGCTTCTGGGACAGGACCTACGAGCAGTACTTC	CASSFWDRTYEQYF
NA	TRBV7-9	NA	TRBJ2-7	TGTGCCAGCAGCCGTACCCATCAGGGCACCTCCTACGAGCAGTACTTC	CASSRTHQGTSYEQYF
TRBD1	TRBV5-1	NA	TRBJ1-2	TGCGCCAGCAGCCCACAGGGGCTAGAGAACTATGGCTACACCTTC	CASSPQGLENYGYTF
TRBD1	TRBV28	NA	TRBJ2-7	TGTGCCAGCAGGCGGACAGGGGGCGCAACAGGAATCTACGAGCAGTACTTC	CASRRTGGATGIYEQYF
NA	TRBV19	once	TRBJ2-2	TGTGCCAGTACCCTGTTGGGGGGAAACACCGGGGAGCTGTTTTTT	CASTLLGGNTGELFF
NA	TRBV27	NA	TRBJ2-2	TGTGCCAGCCGAATAGCCGGGGAGCTGTTTTTT	CASRIAGELFF
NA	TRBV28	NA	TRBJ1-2	TGTGCCAGCACCCGAGGGGCGGGATTCTACACCTTC	CASTRGAGFYTF
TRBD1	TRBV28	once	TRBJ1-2	TGTGCCAGCAGTCCAGGGGGCTGGTATGGCTACACCTTC	CASSPGGWYGYTF
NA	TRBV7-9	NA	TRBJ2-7	TGTGCCAGCAGCTTAGGCTTCGGGATTGGGGAGCAGTACTTC	CASSLGFGIGEQYF
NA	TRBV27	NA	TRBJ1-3	TGTGCCAGTGGGACACAAACTGGAAACACCATATATTTT	CASGTQTGNTIYF
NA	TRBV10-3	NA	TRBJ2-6	TGTGCCATCAGTGCGAGCAGGGGGGCAGATGGGGCCAACGTCCTGACTTTC	CAISASRGADGANVLTF
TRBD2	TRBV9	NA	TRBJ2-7	TGTGCCAGCAGCGCGGGACTAGCGGGATGGTCCTACGAGCAGTACTTC	CASSAGLAGWSYEQYF
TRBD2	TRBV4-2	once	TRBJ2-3	TGTGCCAGCAGCCACTCCGGACTAGCGGGAGGAGTAGGGGCAGATACGCAGTATTTT	CASSHSGLAGGVGADTQYF
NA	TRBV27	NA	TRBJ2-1	TGTGCCAGCAGCCGCCACAGGAATGAGCAGTTCTTC	CASSRHRNEQFF